This TCR beta chain was recorded in a study of OX40 agonist ivuxolimab in advanced cancers. On the study more broadly: Intravenous ivuxolimab was administered to patients every 2 weeks at 0.01 to 10 mg/kg. At about 81% male, the cohort had a mean age of about 55 years, ranging from about 20 to 79. Findings and limits, study-wide: CD4+ T cells averaged fewer expanded clones than CD8+ T cells.

This clone was counted a few times. What it binds is unknown. CDR1 and CDR2 from the germline V gene are SNHLY and FYNNEI. V shed 8 bases and J 2 bases; nucleotides not matched to a gene: 10. This CDR3 is built from 15 residues. Clones were sequenced by immunoSEQ multiplex PCR, and TCRdb holds only the in-frame ones, with some missing. This table holds more than 25,000 clones, around 80% found once. The chain links TRBV2 to TRBJ2-3, with TRBD2 matching over 7 bases. This receptor was obtained from an adult with an advanced solid tumor such as melanoma, head and neck, liver or kidney cancer. The sample here was CD4+ or CD8+ T cells sorted from blood, taken in a trial of the OX40 agonist ivuxolimab. CDR3 loop: CASVGGLVFTDTQYF. Here the CDR3 DNA reads TGTGCCAGCGTCGGTGGACTAGTGTTCACAGATACGCAGTATTTT.